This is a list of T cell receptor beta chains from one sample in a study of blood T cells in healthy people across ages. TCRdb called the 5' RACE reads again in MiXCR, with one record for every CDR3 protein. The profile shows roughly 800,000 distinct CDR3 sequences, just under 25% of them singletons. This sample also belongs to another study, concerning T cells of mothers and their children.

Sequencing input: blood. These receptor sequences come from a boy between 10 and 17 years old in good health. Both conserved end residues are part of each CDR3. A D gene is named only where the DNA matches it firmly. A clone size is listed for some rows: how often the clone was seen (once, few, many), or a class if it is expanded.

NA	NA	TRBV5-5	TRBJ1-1	TGTACCAGCAGCTTGGCAGGGACACCTAATATCGAAGCTTTCTTT	CTSSLAGTPNIEAFF
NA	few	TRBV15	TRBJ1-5	TGTGCCACCACCAATGGTGCATCCCGGAGCAATCAGACCCAGCATTTT	CATTNGASRSNQTQHF
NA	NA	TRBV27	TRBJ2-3	TGTGCCAGCAGTCCGACGGAAGGTTGGGCGGGAATCCGCACAGATACGCAGTATTTT	CASSPTEGWAGIRTDTQYF
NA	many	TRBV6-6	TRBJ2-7	TGTGCCAGCAGTAAGAGCTCCTACGAGCAGTACTTC	CASSKSSYEQYF
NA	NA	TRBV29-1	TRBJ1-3	TGCAGCGTTGAAGATCGTATAGGGAGTGGAAACACCATATATTTT	CSVEDRIGSGNTIYF
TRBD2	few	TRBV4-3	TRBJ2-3	TGCGCCAGCAGCCAAGATGATAGTCGGGGAGGGAGCACAGATACGCAGTATTTT	CASSQDDSRGGSTDTQYF
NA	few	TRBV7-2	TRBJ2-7	TGTGCCAGCAGCTTAATGGAGGTACACGAGCAGTACTTC	CASSLMEVHEQYF
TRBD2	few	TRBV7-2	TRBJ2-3	TGTGCCAGCAGCTTAGTACGATGGAGCGGGGGGAGATCAGATACGCAGTATTTT	CASSLVRWSGGRSDTQYF
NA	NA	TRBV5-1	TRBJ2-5	TGCGCCAGCAGCTTCCCGGGTGCGCAAGAGACCCAGTACTTC	CASSFPGAQETQYF
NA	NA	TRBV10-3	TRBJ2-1	TGTGCCATCAGTCCGGGTCAGAACAATGAGCAGTTCTTC	CAISPGQNNEQFF
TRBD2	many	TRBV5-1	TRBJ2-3	TGCGCCAGCAGCAGCTATAGCGGGAACGCAGATACGCAGTATTTT	CASSSYSGNADTQYF
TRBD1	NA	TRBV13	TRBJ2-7	TGTGCCAGCAGCTCCGACAGGGATCCCTACGAGCAGTACTTC	CASSSDRDPYEQYF
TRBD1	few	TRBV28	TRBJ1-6	TGTGCCAGCAGTCCTGACAGGGTGAATAATTCACCCCTCCACTTT	CASSPDRVNNSPLHF
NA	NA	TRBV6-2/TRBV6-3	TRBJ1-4	TGTGCCAGCAGTTACTCGACGGAGACAACTAATGAAAAACTGCTTTTT	CASSYSTETTNEKLLF
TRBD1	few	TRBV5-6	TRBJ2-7	TGTGCCAGCAGCGCGTTGGGGACAGGGTCCTACGAGCAGTACTTC	CASSALGTGSYEQYF
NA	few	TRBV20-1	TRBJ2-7	TGCAGTGCTAGAGATCCCCAGGGCTACGAGCAGTACTTC	CSARDPQGYEQYF
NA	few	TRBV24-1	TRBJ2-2	TGTGCCACCAGTGAACTGCTAACTACGAACACCGGGGAGCTGTTTTTT	CATSELLTTNTGELFF
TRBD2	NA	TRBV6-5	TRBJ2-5	TGTGCCAGCAGTTACTCGATAGCGGGAGTATATGAGACCCAGTACTTC	CASSYSIAGVYETQYF
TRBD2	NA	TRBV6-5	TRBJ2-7	TGTGCCAGCAGTTACTCCTGGTGGGAGGGAAGCACCTACGAGCAGTACTTC	CASSYSWWEGSTYEQYF
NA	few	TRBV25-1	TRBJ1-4	TGTGCCAGCAGTGATACGGATTTTAATGAAAAACTGTTTTTT	CASSDTDFNEKLFF
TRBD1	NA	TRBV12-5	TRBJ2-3	TGTGCTAGTGGAATTGGACAGGGCACCACAGATACGCAGTATTTT	CASGIGQGTTDTQYF
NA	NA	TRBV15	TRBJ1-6	TGTGCCACCAGCAGAGTACGCAGCCGAGGCTCCTATAATTCACCCCTCCACTTT	CATSRVRSRGSYNSPLHF
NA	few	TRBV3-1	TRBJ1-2	TGTGCCAGCAGCCAAGTTGTCGGGGAGAACTATGGCTACACCTTC	CASSQVVGENYGYTF